This is a list of T cell receptor beta chains from one sample in a study of cytomegalovirus exposure and HLA in healthy donors. Clones were sequenced by immunoSEQ multiplex PCR, and TCRdb holds only the in-frame ones, with some missing. This table holds 100,000 to 120,000 clones, around 86% found once. The specimen was PBMCs. Receptor source: a woman younger than 35 in good health and CMV-seropositive. Both conserved end residues are part of each CDR3. The order of the fields is V gene, J gene, D gene, clone size, CDR3 protein, CDR3 DNA. D genes are given only for firm matches. Clone size is not always given. Where it is, it says once, few, many or a class for expanded clones.

V: TRBV10-3; J: TRBJ2-1; D: .; size: .; CDR3: CAISRGTSNEQFF; DNA: TGTGCCATCAGCCGAGGGACTTCCAATGAGCAGTTCTTC
V: TRBV6-1; J: TRBJ1-3; D: TRBD1; size: .; CDR3: CASSVHGQGNGNTIYF; DNA: TGTGCCAGCAGTGTGCACGGACAGGGAAATGGAAACACCATATATTTT
V: TRBV5-6; J: TRBJ2-2; D: TRBD1; size: .; CDR3: CASSLGQGLTNTGELFF; DNA: TGTGCCAGCAGCTTGGGACAGGGCCTGACGAACACCGGGGAGCTGTTTTTT
V: TRBV28; J: TRBJ1-5; D: .; size: .; CDR3: CASSGGVGNQPQHF; DNA: TGTGCCAGCAGCGGGGGTGTGGGCAATCAGCCCCAGCATTTT
V: TRBV7-6; J: TRBJ2-1; D: TRBD2; size: .; CDR3: CASSLGPSGGSSYNEQFF; DNA: TGTGCCAGCAGCTTAGGTCCTAGCGGGGGGTCCTCCTACAATGAGCAGTTCTTC
V: TRBV2; J: TRBJ2-7; D: TRBD1; size: .; CDR3: CASRRTGTRVDEQYF; DNA: TGTGCCAGCAGAAGGACAGGGACGAGGGTCGACGAGCAGTACTTC
V: TRBV6-5; J: TRBJ2-5; D: TRBD1; size: .; CDR3: CASSYGQGARKTQYF; DNA: TGTGCCAGCAGTTACGGGCAGGGGGCTCGGAAGACCCAGTACTTC
V: TRBV9; J: TRBJ2-7; D: TRBD2; size: .; CDR3: CASSYTTSVLAEQYF; DNA: TGTGCCAGCAGCTATACTACTAGCGTTCTTGCCGAGCAGTACTTC
V: TRBV5-6; J: TRBJ2-5; D: .; size: few; CDR3: CASSLRDLMEALQETQYF; DNA: TGTGCCAGCAGCTTGAGGGACTTAATGGAAGCCCTCCAAGAGACCCAGTACTTC
V: TRBV28; J: TRBJ2-1; D: .; size: .; CDR3: CASSTGNNEQFF; DNA: TGTGCCAGCAGTACAGGGAACAATGAGCAGTTCTTC
V: TRBV28; J: TRBJ2-3; D: .; size: .; CDR3: CASSLAFTSTDTQYF; DNA: TGTGCCAGCAGTTTAGCTTTTACTAGCACAGATACGCAGTATTTT
V: TRBV28; J: TRBJ2-7; D: TRBD1; size: .; CDR3: CASRRQGGLNEQYF; DNA: TGTGCCAGCAGAAGACAGGGGGGTTTGAACGAGCAGTACTTC
V: TRBV15; J: TRBJ1-3; D: TRBD1; size: few; CDR3: CATSRDRDAGNTIYF; DNA: TGTGCCACCAGCCGGGACAGGGACGCTGGAAACACCATATATTTT
V: TRBV4-2; J: TRBJ1-1; D: .; size: .; CDR3: CASSQDFQGFETEAFF; DNA: TGTGCCAGCAGCCAAGATTTCCAGGGTTTCGAGACTGAAGCTTTCTTT
V: TRBV5-1; J: TRBJ1-2; D: TRBD1; size: .; CDR3: CASIRGQGRGNYGYTF; DNA: TGCGCCAGCATAAGAGGACAGGGGCGAGGGAACTATGGCTACACCTTC
V: TRBV12-5; J: TRBJ1-4; D: .; size: .; CDR3: CASGLVLGQEGWKLFF; DNA: TGTGCTAGTGGTTTGGTCCTCGGGCAGGAGGGCTGGAAACTGTTTTTT
V: TRBV11-2; J: TRBJ1-3; D: TRBD1; size: .; CDR3: CASSVGTASGNTIYF; DNA: TGTGCCAGCAGCGTTGGGACAGCCTCTGGAAACACCATATATTTT
V: TRBV30; J: TRBJ2-7; D: .; size: .; CDR3: CAWTHLDLQYF; DNA: TGTGCCTGGACTCACCTAGACTTGCAGTACTTC
V: TRBV28; J: TRBJ2-5; D: TRBD2; size: once; CDR3: CASRLSGGFYETQYF; DNA: TGTGCCAGCAGGCTCAGCGGGGGGTTTTACGAGACCCAGTACTTC
V: TRBV5-5; J: TRBJ2-7; D: .; size: .; CDR3: CASSLGAGERYQQYF; DNA: TGTGCCAGCAGCTTGGGTGCAGGGGAGCGCTATCAGCAGTACTTC
V: TRBV9; J: TRBJ2-3; D: .; size: .; CDR3: CASSVQSSSTDTQYF; DNA: TGTGCCAGCAGCGTCCAGTCGTCTAGCACGGATACGCAGTATTTT
V: TRBV27; J: TRBJ1-5; D: TRBD1; size: .; CDR3: CASSRVGAGGGNQPQHF; DNA: TGTGCCAGCAGCCGAGTCGGGGCAGGGGGTGGCAATCAGCCCCAGCATTTT
V: TRBV10-2; J: TRBJ1-1; D: TRBD1; size: .; CDR3: CASSGQGGTEAFF; DNA: TGCGCCAGCAGTGGCCAGGGGGGCACTGAAGCTTTCTTT
V: TRBV11-3; J: TRBJ2-7; D: .; size: .; CDR3: CASSQTGEQYF; DNA: TGTGCCAGCAGCCAAACAGGAGAGCAGTACTTC
V: TRBV4-1; J: TRBJ1-4; D: .; size: .; CDR3: CASSPPGREKLFF; DNA: TGCGCCAGCAGCCCCCCTGGGAGGGAAAAACTGTTTTTT
V: TRBV13; J: TRBJ2-3; D: .; size: .; CDR3: CASRQGVPDTQYF; DNA: TGTGCCAGCAGACAAGGGGTTCCAGATACGCAGTATTTT
V: TRBV28; J: TRBJ2-7; D: .; size: .; CDR3: CASSLLSGGGYEQYF; DNA: TGTGCCAGCAGTTTATTATCGGGGGGCGGTTACGAGCAGTACTTC
V: TRBV7-2; J: TRBJ1-3; D: .; size: .; CDR3: CASSLSGPISGNTIYF; DNA: TGTGCCAGCAGCTTATCAGGGCCGATCTCTGGAAACACCATATATTTT
V: TRBV29-1; J: TRBJ1-2; D: TRBD1; size: .; CDR3: CSVGSGGYGYTF; DNA: TGCAGCGTTGGGTCAGGGGGTTACGGCTACACCTTC
V: TRBV27; J: TRBJ1-2; D: TRBD1; size: .; CDR3: CASSFTGTGGYGYTF; DNA: TGTGCCAGCAGTTTTACCGGGACAGGGGGTTATGGCTACACCTTC
V: TRBV28; J: TRBJ2-1; D: .; size: .; CDR3: CASSPDTSNEQFF; DNA: TGTGCCAGCAGTCCGGACACGTCGAATGAGCAGTTCTTC
V: TRBV5-6; J: TRBJ1-3; D: TRBD1; size: .; CDR3: CASSPTGEAGNTIYF; DNA: TGTGCCAGCAGCCCTACAGGGGAAGCTGGAAACACCATATATTTT
V: TRBV5-1; J: TRBJ1-1; D: TRBD1; size: .; CDR3: CASSHKARVPDRANTEAFF; DNA: TGCGCCAGCAGCCACAAGGCACGGGTACCCGACAGGGCGAACACTGAAGCTTTCTTT
V: TRBV28; J: TRBJ2-7; D: .; size: .; CDR3: CASSLGGPTSYEQYF; DNA: TGTGCCAGCAGCCTGGGGGGACCCACGTCCTACGAGCAGTACTTC
V: TRBV18; J: TRBJ2-2; D: TRBD1; size: .; CDR3: CASSPRQGDTGELFF; DNA: TGTGCCAGCTCACCTCGGCAGGGGGACACCGGGGAGCTGTTTTTT
V: TRBV29-1; J: TRBJ1-2; D: .; size: .; CDR3: CSVDKGNYGYTF; DNA: TGCAGCGTTGATAAGGGGAACTATGGCTACACCTTC
V: TRBV6-1; J: TRBJ1-1; D: .; size: .; CDR3: CASSEISSGFKSEAFF; DNA: TGTGCCAGCAGTGAAATATCCTCAGGGTTTAAGTCTGAAGCTTTCTTT
V: TRBV29-1; J: TRBJ2-1; D: .; size: .; CDR3: CSSVPAYNEQFF; DNA: TGCAGCTCCGTTCCGGCCTACAATGAGCAGTTCTTC
V: TRBV2; J: TRBJ1-5; D: .; size: few; CDR3: CASSGGSSNQPQHF; DNA: TGTGCCAGCAGTGGAGGGAGTAGCAATCAGCCCCAGCATTTT
V: TRBV5-1; J: TRBJ2-2; D: TRBD1; size: .; CDR3: CASSLRFGDRANTGELFF; DNA: TGCGCCAGCAGCTTGAGGTTTGGAGACAGGGCAAACACCGGGGAGCTGTTTTTT
V: TRBV6-4; J: TRBJ2-1; D: TRBD2; size: few; CDR3: CASSERTSGSNEQFF; DNA: TGTGCCAGCAGTGAAAGAACTAGCGGGAGCAATGAGCAGTTCTTC
V: TRBV10-3; J: TRBJ1-5; D: TRBD1; size: .; CDR3: CATSIGQGSSNQPQHF; DNA: TGTGCCACCTCAATTGGACAGGGATCTAGCAATCAGCCCCAGCATTTT
V: TRBV12-5; J: TRBJ2-7; D: .; size: .; CDR3: CASGFGQTYEQYF; DNA: TGTGCTAGTGGTTTTGGACAGACCTACGAGCAGTACTTC
V: TRBV28; J: TRBJ2-3; D: .; size: .; CDR3: CASSTGIRLGTDTQYF; DNA: TGTGCCAGCAGTACAGGGATCAGGCTTGGCACAGATACGCAGTATTTT
V: TRBV19; J: TRBJ2-2; D: TRBD2; size: .; CDR3: CASSSTGGGELFF; DNA: TGTGCCAGTAGTTCCACGGGGGGCGGGGAGCTGTTTTTT
V: TRBV6-6; J: TRBJ1-5; D: .; size: .; CDR3: CASSPPAGNQPQHF; DNA: TGTGCCAGCAGTCCCCCAGCGGGTAATCAGCCCCAGCATTTT
V: TRBV6-5; J: TRBJ1-2; D: .; size: .; CDR3: CASSRGQIYGYTF; DNA: TGTGCCAGCAGTAGGGGACAAATCTATGGCTACACCTTC
V: TRBV6-5; J: TRBJ1-2; D: TRBD1; size: .; CDR3: CASSYRGQPFYGYTF; DNA: TGTGCCAGCAGTTACCGGGGACAGCCCTTCTATGGCTACACCTTC
V: TRBV9; J: TRBJ2-7; D: .; size: once; CDR3: CASTTGMTSYEQYF; DNA: TGTGCCAGCACCACCGGGATGACCTCCTACGAGCAGTACTTC